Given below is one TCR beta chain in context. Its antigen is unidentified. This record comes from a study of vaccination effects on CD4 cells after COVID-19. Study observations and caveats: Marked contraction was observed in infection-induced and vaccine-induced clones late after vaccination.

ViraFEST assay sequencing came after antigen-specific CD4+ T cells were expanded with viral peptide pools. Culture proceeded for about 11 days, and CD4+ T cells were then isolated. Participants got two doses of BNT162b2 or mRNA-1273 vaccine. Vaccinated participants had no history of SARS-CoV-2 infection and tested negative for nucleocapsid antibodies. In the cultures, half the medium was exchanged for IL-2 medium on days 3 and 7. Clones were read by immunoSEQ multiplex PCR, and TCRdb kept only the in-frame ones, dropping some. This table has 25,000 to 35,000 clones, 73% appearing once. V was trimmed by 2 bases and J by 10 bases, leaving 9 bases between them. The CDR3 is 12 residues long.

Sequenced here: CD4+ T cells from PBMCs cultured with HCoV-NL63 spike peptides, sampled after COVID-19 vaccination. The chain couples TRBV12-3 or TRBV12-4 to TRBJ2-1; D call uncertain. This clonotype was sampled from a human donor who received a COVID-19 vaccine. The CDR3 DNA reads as TGTGCCAGCAGTTTAATGGCCACGGAGCAGTTCTTC. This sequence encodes CASSLMATEQFF.